Listed here is a single TCR beta chain. Participants were aged roughly 18 to 89 years, lived in over 20 US areas, and enrolled virtually. Symptom resolution, clearance, or two negative PCRs marked the recovered donors of Cohort 3. These data originate in a study of blood T cell repertoires in COVID-19. Profiling relied on immunoSEQ multiplex PCR, and the TCRdb table lists in-frame clones only, not all of them. The sample has roughly 370,000 clones, more than 75% seen once. This CDR3 has 17 amino acids. Germline V CDR1 and CDR2: SEHNR, FQNEAQ (reference sequence). V dropped 5 bases and J dropped 3; count of bases not matched to a gene: 14.

Sequencing was carried out using PBMCs or T cells enriched from blood (not recorded which). This clonotype was sampled from a woman between 50 and 59 years old who had recovered from COVID-19. The chain links TRBV7-9 to TRBJ2-5; 8 positions agree with TRBD1. CDR3 protein: CASSRAGGRGMKETQYF. In nucleotides, the CDR3 is TGTGCCAGCAGCCGGGCAGGGGGCAGGGGAATGAAAGAGACCCAGTACTTC. The full variable domain, with the rest looked up from reference TRBV7-9 and TRBJ2-5, is DTGVSQNPRHKITKRGQNVTFRCDPISEHNRLYWYRQTLGQGPEFLTYFQNEAQLEKSRLLSDRFSAERPKGSFSTLEIQRTEQGDSAMYLCASSRAGGRGMKETQYFGPGTRLLVL.